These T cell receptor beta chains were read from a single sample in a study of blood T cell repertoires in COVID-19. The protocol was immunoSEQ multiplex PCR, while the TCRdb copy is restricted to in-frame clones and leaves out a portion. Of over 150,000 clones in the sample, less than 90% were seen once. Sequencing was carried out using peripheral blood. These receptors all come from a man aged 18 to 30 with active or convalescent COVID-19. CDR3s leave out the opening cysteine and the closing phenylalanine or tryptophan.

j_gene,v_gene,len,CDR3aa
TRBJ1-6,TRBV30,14,AWSVTGPDYNSPLH
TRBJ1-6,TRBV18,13,ASSVRTGDNSPLH
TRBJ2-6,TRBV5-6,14,ASRGQKGSRANVLT
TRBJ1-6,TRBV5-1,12,ASRGDRTNSPLH
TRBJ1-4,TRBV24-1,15,ATSAGTGGATNEKLF
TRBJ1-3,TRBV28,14,ASSSSTGLRGNTIY
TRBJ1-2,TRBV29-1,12,SVEDLGARSGYT
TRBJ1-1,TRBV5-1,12,ASSLSGGHTEAF
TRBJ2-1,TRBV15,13,ATSPTSGPSNEQF
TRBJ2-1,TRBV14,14,ASSQGVGPGYNEQF
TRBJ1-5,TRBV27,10,ASSNLNQPQH
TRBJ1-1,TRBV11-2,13,ASRAQGTGNTEAF
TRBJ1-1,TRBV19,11,ASSWDKSTEAF
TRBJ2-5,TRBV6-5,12,ASSYSESTETQY
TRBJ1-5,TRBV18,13,ASSPGTIRDQPQH
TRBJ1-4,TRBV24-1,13,ATMTDRVLSEKLF
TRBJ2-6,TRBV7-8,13,ASSFRGSGANVLT
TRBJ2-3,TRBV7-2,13,ASSSRDRGTDTQY
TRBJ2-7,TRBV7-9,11,ASSLTGTHEQY
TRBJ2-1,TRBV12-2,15,ASRLSMNRDSDNEQF
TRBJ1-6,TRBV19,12,ASSIGPVNSPLH
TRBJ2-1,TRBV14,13,ASSLSGRAHNEQF
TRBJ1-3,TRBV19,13,ASSMQGDPGNTIY
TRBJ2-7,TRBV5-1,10,ASSAMGGEQY
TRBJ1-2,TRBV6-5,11,ASSRTGGAGYT
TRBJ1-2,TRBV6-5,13,ASNTGTGGAGGYT
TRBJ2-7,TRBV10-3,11,AISGGGQNEQY
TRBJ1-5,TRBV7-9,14,ASRFTGAGSNQPQH
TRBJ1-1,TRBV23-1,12,ASSQSCRGSEAF
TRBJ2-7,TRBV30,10,APPAGDIEQY
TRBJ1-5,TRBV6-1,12,ASSFGQGSQPQH
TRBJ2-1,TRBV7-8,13,ASSPGQGGKSEQF
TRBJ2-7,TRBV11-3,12,ASSLGQGFHEQY
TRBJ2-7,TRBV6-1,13,ASSEASGSSYEQY
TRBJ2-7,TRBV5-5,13,ASSSNPGITYEQY
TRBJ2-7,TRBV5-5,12,ASSLGVNSYEQY
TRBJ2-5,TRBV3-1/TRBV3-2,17,ASSQVLAGIPLSQETQY
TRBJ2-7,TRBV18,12,ASSLRGPNYEQY
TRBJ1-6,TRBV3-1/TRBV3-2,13,ASSPPDSLSSPLH
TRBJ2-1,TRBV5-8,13,ASSSQGLSTMKQF
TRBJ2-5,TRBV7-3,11,ASSPDRGETQY
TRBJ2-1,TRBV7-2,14,ASSLVIGTNNNEQF
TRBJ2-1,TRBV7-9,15,ASSSSRTAITYNEQF
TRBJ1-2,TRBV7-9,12,ASSLEGRSGGYT
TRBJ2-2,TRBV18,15,ASSLTRTGWNTGELF
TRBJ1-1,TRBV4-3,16,ASSQASKKGHLNTEAF
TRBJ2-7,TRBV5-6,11,ASSSSLFYEQY
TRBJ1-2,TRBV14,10,ASSTANYGYT
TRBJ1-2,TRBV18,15,ASSPEPLEDPNYGYT
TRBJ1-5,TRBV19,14,ASSPYGQGSNQPQH